Each of the 17 T cell receptor beta chains below was sequenced from the same sample in a study of cytomegalovirus exposure and HLA in healthy donors. The PCR was carried out with 60 Vbeta primers and 13 Jbeta primers. TCRdb's copy holds only in-frame clones and misses some; the assay was immunoSEQ multiplex PCR. The sample has fewer than 200,000 clones; 75% to 85% are singletons. What was sequenced was PBMCs. These receptors were obtained from a woman aged 25 to 39 in good health and CMV-seronegative.

V usage is TRBV7-3 and J usage is TRBJ2-3, with 7 nucleotides matching TRBD2. Germline lookup yields CDR1 SGHTA and CDR2 FQGTGA. This CDR3 spans 15 amino acids. The J segment lost 6 bases and the V segment lost 5 bases, leaving 11 bases of the junction unmatched. CDR3 DNA: TGTGCCAGCAGCCGGTCGGGGTCCGGGGGGGATACGCAGTATTTT. Residues: CASSRSGSGGDTQYF.

As DNA, the CDR3 is TGTGCCTGCAGACAGCAAGAGACCCAGTACTTC. Translation: CACRQQETQYF. J is TRBJ2-5 and V is TRBV30; D may be TRBD1 (5 bases). This CDR3 contains 11 residues. CDR1 and CDR2 from the germline V gene are GTSNPN and SVGIG (reference sequence). The ends were cut back, 6 bases at V and 2 bases at J, with 7 bases in the middle.

The rearrangement links TRBV9 to TRBJ1-3; TRBD1 is a possible D gene (5 bases). V lost 2 bases and J lost 2, with 8 bases in between. Germline values: CDR1 SGDLS, CDR2 YYNGEE. CDR3 length equals 14 residues. The CDR3 region has the DNA TGTGCCAGCAGCGTCTCAGGGACTGGAAACACCATATATTTT. Protein: CASSVSGTGNTIYF.

This clone was recorded a few times. DNA of the CDR3: TGTGCCAGCGTGAGGGACAGTAGCTCCTACGAGCAGTACTTC. It translates to CASVRDSSSYEQYF. This chain connects TRBV28 to TRBJ2-7; 7 bases are a match to TRBD1. Germline CDR1 MDHEN, CDR2 SYDVKM. V trimming: 8 bases; J trimming: 0 bases; junction bases outside the gene matches: 7. The CDR3 length is 14 residues.

The J gene is TRBJ2-5, the V gene TRBV7-2; D is possibly TRBD2 (6 bases). This CDR3 contains 13 residues. V was trimmed by 5 bases and J by 9 bases, leaving 16 bases between them. Germline loops: CDR1 SGHTA, CDR2 FQGNSA. This CDR3 is CASSRESGEAQYF. The CDR3 nucleotides are TGTGCCAGCAGCAGGGAATCGGGGGAGGCCCAGTACTTC.

Comment on this clone: At one end, the junction sequence differs from germline, possibly due to a read error. The rearrangement links TRBV7-9 to TRBJ2-5; tentative D call: TRBD2 (5 bases). Germline V gene lookup returns CDR1 SEHNR and CDR2 FQNEAQ (reference sequence). The CDR3 sequence is 17 residues long. For the CDR3, the DNA is TGTTCCAGCAGCTTCTCCAGCGGCAACGCCCTCCAAGAGACCCAGTACTTC. This sequence encodes CSSSFSSGNALQETQYF.

The rearrangement uses TRBV15 and TRBJ2-7, with TRBD2 matching 10 bases. V lost 1 base and J lost 3; bases outside the gene matches: 3. This CDR3 contains 15 residues. The germline CDR1 and CDR2 sequences are LNHNV and YYDKDF (reference sequence). CDR3 in amino acids: CATSRGSSGGYEQYF. The DNA of the CDR3 is TGTGCCACCAGCAGAGGATCTAGCGGGGGCTACGAGCAGTACTTC.

The genes are TRBV20-1 and TRBJ2-5, with 9 positions matching TRBD2. Germline CDR1 DFQATT, CDR2 SNEGSKA (reference sequence). V was pared by 5 bases and J by 12 bases, with 7 bases of the junction left unmatched. This CDR3 spans 11 amino acids. The CDR3 nucleotides are TGCAGTGCTCGACTAGCGGCCGCAGAGTACTTC. Its protein product is CSARLAAAEYF.

This clone came up a few times. The chain uses TRBV6-1 and TRBJ2-3; 8 bases fit TRBD1. V was clipped by 4 bases and J by 5 bases; unmatched bases: 8. There are 15 residues in the CDR3. CDR1 MNHNS and CDR2 SASEGT come from the germline V gene. CDR3 amino acids: CASSVDRVIRDTQYF. The CDR3 DNA reads TGTGCCAGCAGTGTGGACAGGGTTATTCGAGATACGCAGTATTTT.

This sequence joins TRBV5-8 and TRBJ1-4, with a tentative D call TRBD1 (5 bases). The germline V gene encodes CDR1 SGHTS and CDR2 YDEGEE. The CDR3 spans 17 residues. V was pared by 0 bases and J by 4 bases, with 16 bases between. The CDR3 DNA reads as TGTGCCAGCAGCTTGGGGGATATCCGGACAAATAATGAAAAACTGTTTTTT. It is translated as CASSLGDIRTNNEKLFF.

The chain carries TRBV28 and TRBJ1-6, with D uncertain. This CDR3 has 12 amino acids. Germline assignment: CDR1 MDHEN and CDR2 SYDVKM. V was clipped by 6 bases and J by 13 bases, with 13 bases between them. In DNA, the CDR3 is TGTGCCAGCAGCTCCAACGGGGTCCCCCTCCACTTT. Translated, it gives CASSSNGVPLHF.

A word on this clone: One junction end does not reproduce the germline sequence, and a read error may be involved. V and J are TRBV7-9 and TRBJ1-1, with 7 bases that match TRBD1. Germline lookup yields CDR1 SEHNR and CDR2 FQNEAQ (reference sequence). The CDR3 loop spans 15 amino acids. This CDR3 is CSSSQTGKMNTEAFF. The CDR3, as DNA: TGTTCCAGCAGCCAGACAGGGAAGATGAACACTGAAGCTTTCTTT.

This chain uses TRBV9 with TRBJ2-2, with no clear D. Trimming left V 3 bases short and J 1 base short, with 10 bases between. The CDR3 spans 15 residues. CDR1 SGDLS and CDR2 YYNGEE come from the germline V gene. DNA of the CDR3: TGTGCCAGCAGCGGATTAACGGGGAACACCGGGGAGCTGTTTTTT. Its protein is CASSGLTGNTGELFF.

V is TRBV5-4 and J is TRBJ2-3; TRBD2 matches at 10 bases. V dropped 4 bases and J dropped 2; count of bases not matched to a gene: 7. This CDR3 has 16 amino acids. Germline V gene lookup returns CDR1 SGHNT and CDR2 YYREEE (reference sequence). The CDR3 loop is CASSRGLAETTDTQYF. CDR3 DNA sequence: TGTGCCAGCAGCCGAGGACTAGCGGAGACCACAGATACGCAGTATTTT.

Only one count was recorded for this clone. The rearrangement uses TRBV18 and TRBJ1-3; D is unclear. V lost 3 bases and J lost 0, with 9 bases in between. Per germline, CDR1 KGHSH and CDR2 LQKENI. The CDR3 runs to 15 residues. The CDR3 DNA follows: TGTGCCAGCTCACCTTCGGACTTCTCTGGAAACACCATATATTTT. It codes for CASSPSDFSGNTIYF. The whole variable domain, remainder taken from reference TRBV18 and TRBJ1-3, is NAGVMQNPRHLVRRRGQEARLRCSPMKGHSHVYWYRQLPEEGLKFMVYLQKENIIDESGMPKERFSAEFPKEGPSILRIQQVVRGDSAAYFCASSPSDFSGNTIYFGEGSWLTVV.

The chain links TRBV7-2 to TRBJ2-1; D gene unclear. V dropped 4 bases and J dropped 3 bases, with 10 bases sitting between them. The CDR3 length is 14 residues. Germline-derived CDR1 and CDR2 are SGHTA and FQGNSA. CDR3: CASSSHSSYNEQFF. The CDR3 DNA is TGTGCCAGCAGCTCACACAGCAGCTACAATGAGCAGTTCTTC.

The chain is built from TRBV11-2 and TRBJ2-7; TRBD2 might be the D (7 bases). Per germline, CDR1 SGHAT and CDR2 FQNNGV. This CDR3 is built from 16 residues. The ends were cut back, 0 bases at V and 0 bases at J, with 12 bases in the middle. The CDR3 spells CASSLDPGGPSYEQYF. DNA of the CDR3: TGTGCCAGCAGCTTAGATCCGGGGGGCCCCTCCTACGAGCAGTACTTC.